What follows describes a single TCR beta chain. As yet, its antigen is unknown. V lost 2 bases to trimming and J lost 11 bases, with 16 bases between them. The CDR3 consists of 15 residues. Germline CDR1 and CDR2: ENHRY and SYGVKD. The PCR used 60 Vbeta and 13 Jbeta primers. Using immunoSEQ multiplex PCR, the repertoire was profiled, and TCRdb retains in-frame clones only, with some absent. The data hold 150,000 to 200,000 clones, with approximately 80% observed a single time. The data belong to a study of cytomegalovirus exposure and HLA in healthy donors. The study, taken as a whole, reports: The records held CMV serostatus as the only immune exposure information. Among the most significant clusters, several appeared linked to common viral pathogens in a later analysis. The Asian-associated ancestry cluster reportedly had fewer N-insertions than the 666-donor mean in a later analysis. Listed as cytomegalovirus-associated were 150 or so TCR beta chains.

Input material: PBMCs. The sequence came from a man aged 18 to 30 in good health and CMV-seronegative. This chain uses TRBV10-3 with TRBJ1-6, with D possibly TRBD1 on 5 matching bases. In DNA, the CDR3 is TGTGCCATCAGTGAGGAATCGCAGGGTGGGCCACCCCTCCACTTT. Translating gives CAISEESQGGPPLHF.